Shown below are 22 T cell receptor beta chains from a single sample sequenced in a study of T cell repertoires in cytomegalovirus infection. TCRdb reanalysed the reads using MiXCR and keeps one entry per CDR3 protein. The data hold around 530,000 distinct CDR3 sequences, with approximately 17% observed a single time. Input material: CD8+ T cells from PBMCs. These receptors were taken from a human donor in good health (CMV status not recorded). Some clones in this sample may be carry-over from other donors' samples.

In its sample, this clonotype was seen many times. The rearrangement joins TRBV15 to TRBJ1-6; TRBD1 agrees at 9 bases. The CDR3 loop spans 18 amino acids. J lost 4 bases, V lost 4 bases, and 11 bases had no gene match. CDR1 is LNHNV, CDR2 YYDKDF, per germline (reference sequence). The CDR3 DNA reads TGTGCCACCAGCAAGGGACAGGGCGAGGAAGCTTATAATTCACCCCTCCACTTT. It is translated as CATSKGQGEEAYNSPLHF.

The J gene is TRBJ2-6, the V gene TRBV6-5; the D is unclear. The CDR3 runs 14 residues. The germline CDR1 and CDR2 sequences are MNHEY and SVGAGI. V was clipped by 2 bases and J by 1 base, with 3 bases between them. CDR3 amino acids: CASSYLSGANVLTF. The CDR3 bases are TGTGCCAGCAGTTACCTTTCTGGGGCCAACGTCCTGACTTTC.

This sequence joins TRBV20-1 and TRBJ2-7, with TRBD1 identical over 8 bases. V lost 3 bases and J lost 3; bases outside the gene matches: 4. CDR1 and CDR2 (germline): DFQATT, SNEGSKA (reference sequence). This CDR3 spans 13 amino acids. The CDR3 DNA sequence: TGCAGTGCTAGGGCGACAGGGGACTACGAGCAGTACTTC. It encodes CSARATGDYEQYF.

Comment on this clonotype: At one end the junction does not follow the germline gene, possibly because of a read error. The chain employs TRBV28 and TRBJ2-3; 12 bases line up with TRBD2. Germline loops: CDR1 MDHEN, CDR2 SYDVKM. This CDR3 region has 17 residues. CDR3 sequence reads: CASSFPTSGRYGDPQYF. As DNA, the CDR3 is TGTGCCAGCAGCTTCCCTACTAGCGGGAGGTATGGAGATCCGCAGTATTTT.

Many counts were recorded for this clonotype. The chain uses TRBV7-8 and TRBJ1-5, with unresolved D. V lost 0 bases and J 4 bases, leaving 10 bases between the germline ends. Per the germline V gene, CDR1 is SGHVS and CDR2 is FQNEAQ. This CDR3 contains 15 residues. The DNA of the CDR3 is TGTGCCAGCAGCTTAGCGTACGTTCAGAATCAGCCCCAGCATTTT. Amino acids: CASSLAYVQNQPQHF.

This clonotype was picked up many times. The chain combines TRBV28 with TRBJ2-2; 11 nucleotides match TRBD2. Germline V gene data show CDR1 as MDHEN and CDR2 as SYDVKM. The V segment lost 7 bases and the J segment 6 bases; nucleotides outside the gene matches: 10. The CDR3 length is 16 residues. The CDR3 spells CASNPLAGGVSGELFF. CDR3 sequence (DNA): TGTGCCAGCAACCCCCTAGCGGGAGGAGTATCCGGGGAGCTGTTTTTT.

This chain uses TRBV9 with TRBJ2-2; 8 positions agree with TRBD1. Losses at the gene ends were 3 bases for V and 4 bases for J; bases not matched to a gene: 5. The CDR3 length is 15 residues. In germline, CDR1 is SGDLS, CDR2 YYNGEE. The CDR3 here is CASSDLQGGTGELFF. The CDR3, as DNA: TGTGCCAGCAGCGATCTACAGGGGGGCACCGGGGAGCTGTTTTTT.

This clonotype was picked up many times. The chain is built from TRBV7-8 and TRBJ2-1, with 9 bases aligning to TRBD2. J gave up 5 bases and V 1 base, and 6 bases lay outside the gene matches. CDR1 and CDR2 from the germline V gene are SGHVS and FQNEAQ. This CDR3 is 16 amino acids long. In nucleotides, the CDR3 is TGTGCCAGCAGCTTAGATCCTAGCGGGGTGAACAATGAGCAGTTCTTC. Amino acids: CASSLDPSGVNNEQFF.

This clonotype was counted a few times. The chain links TRBV6-6 to TRBJ2-7; D is unresolved. Germline-derived CDR1 and CDR2 are MNHNY and SVGAGI (reference sequence). This CDR3 is built from 12 residues. Trimming cost V 6 bases and J 7 bases, with 13 bases left between them. CDR3 in amino acids: CASSPPTQEQYF. As DNA, the CDR3 is TGTGCCAGCAGCCCGCCGACCCAGGAGCAGTACTTC.

On this clonotype: An end of the junction differs from the germline gene, which may be a read error. V gene TRBV28 combines with J gene TRBJ1-1; D is uncertain. CDR1 is MDHEN and CDR2 is SYDVKM in the germline V gene. CDR3 length: 15 residues. The CDR3 here is CARSFPRGMNTEAFF. The CDR3 DNA is TGTGCCAGGAGTTTCCCGAGAGGTATGAACACTGAAGCTTTCTTT.

The chain employs TRBV7-9 and TRBJ1-3, with TRBD1 as a possible D gene (5 bases). V lost 4 bases, J lost 4 bases, and 11 bases lay in between. Germline V CDR1 and CDR2: SEHNR, FQNEAQ (reference sequence). The CDR3 consists of 14 residues. CDR3 DNA: TGTGCCAGCAGCTCCGGCAGGGCCGGAAACACCATATATTTT. Encoded protein: CASSSGRAGNTIYF.

This clonotype appeared a few times. The gene calls are TRBV7-9 and TRBJ2-3; D remains ambiguous. The V end lost 10 bases, the J end lost 6 bases, and 8 bases lay between the germline ends. CDR1 and CDR2 (germline): SEHNR, FQNEAQ (reference sequence). The CDR3 has 10 residues. The CDR3 loop reads CAISMDTQYF. CDR3 nucleotide sequence: TGTGCCATTTCGATGGATACGCAGTATTTT.

This clonotype has ten or more counts. V usage is TRBV7-6 and J usage is TRBJ2-3; 8 nucleotides align to TRBD2. Germline V gene data show CDR1 as SGHVS and CDR2 as FNYEAQ. This CDR3 contains 15 residues. The trim removed 5 bases at V and 1 base at J, leaving 5 bases unmatched. Written as DNA, the CDR3 is TGTGCCAGCAGCCCCCGGGGGGGAGGCACAGATACGCAGTATTTT. Translated: CASSPRGGGTDTQYF.

This clonotype was observed once. This sequence may be a read error, since a much larger clone differs from it by one base. The J gene is TRBJ1-5, the V gene TRBV10-3; D not certain. Looked up from germline, CDR1 is ENHRY and CDR2 is SYGVKD. This CDR3 has 14 residues. CDR3 bases: TGTGCCATCAGTGGTGGAGGGAGCAATCAGCTCCAGCATTTT. Amino acids: CAISGGGSNQLQHF.

Many counts were recorded for this clonotype. This chain joins TRBV29-1 and TRBJ2-3, with TRBD2 identical over 9 bases. The junction had 7 bases not matched to a gene; V was cut back by 0 bases and J by 0 bases. CDR3 length equals 17 residues. From germline, CDR1 is SQVTM and CDR2 ANQGSEA. CDR3 region: CSVEEGAGGPSTDTQYF. CDR3 in DNA: TGCAGCGTTGAAGAGGGAGCGGGAGGCCCTAGCACAGATACGCAGTATTTT.

This clonotype was counted between two and nine times. V usage is TRBV7-6 and J usage is TRBJ1-3; maybe TRBD1 (5 bases). The V end lost 3 bases, the J end lost 0 bases, and 12 bases lay between the germline ends. Germline CDR1 SGHVS, CDR2 FNYEAQ. CDR3 length: 16 amino acids. CDR3 bases: TGTGCCAGCAGCTTTACCGGGACCCACTCTGGAAACACCATATATTTT. This encodes CASSFTGTHSGNTIYF.

This clonotype has ten or more counts. The chain has TRBV29-1 and TRBJ1-1; D perhaps matches TRBD1 (6 bases). Per the germline V gene, CDR1 is SQVTM and CDR2 is ANQGSEA. Trimming took 0 bases from V and 0 from J, leaving 11 bases between them. This CDR3 has 15 residues. The CDR3 reads CSVEEGRGVNTEAFF. The CDR3 DNA reads as TGCAGCGTTGAAGAGGGCAGGGGCGTGAACACTGAAGCTTTCTTT.

The rearrangement uses TRBV15 and TRBJ2-7; 9 positions agree with TRBD1. The CDR3 totals 15 residues. The germline V gene has CDR1 LNHNV and CDR2 YYDKDF (reference sequence). V lost 3 bases, J lost 3 bases, and 6 bases stayed unmatched. As DNA, the CDR3 is TGTGCCACCAGCAGCCCCGGGACAGGGATCTACGAGCAGTACTTC. It encodes CATSSPGTGIYEQYF.

This clonotype has only a few counts. The chain combines TRBV19 with TRBJ2-7; 14 bases agree with TRBD2. J lost 7 bases, V lost 9 bases, and 20 bases had no gene match. The CDR3 consists of 18 residues. The germline CDR1 and CDR2 sequences are LNHDA and SQIVND (reference sequence). The CDR3 region is CASRNGPGTSGSSGEQYF. The CDR3 bases are TGTGCCAGCCGGAACGGCCCCGGGACTAGCGGGAGCTCAGGGGAGCAGTACTTC.

A remark on this clonotype: Given a much more abundant clone one base away, this may be a read error. It is likely a read error, because the conserved phenylalanine at the end of the CDR3 is missing. V gene TRBV7-9 combines with J gene TRBJ2-5; D is uncertain. The V gene lost 0 bases and the J gene lost 5 bases, with 10 bases spanning the gap. The CDR3 contains 14 residues. From germline, CDR1 is SEHNR and CDR2 FQNEAQ (reference sequence). Here the CDR3 reads CASSLAARRETQYL. In nucleotides, the CDR3 is TGTGCCAGCAGCTTAGCGGCTAGAAGGGAGACCCAGTACCTC.

CDR3 in DNA: TGTGCCAGCAGCTTGGTGGGACAGAACGAGCAGTACTTC. Its translation: CASSLVGQNEQYF. The V and J genes are TRBV7-9 and TRBJ2-7; 7 bases map to TRBD1. The V segment lost 3 bases and the J segment 5 bases; nucleotides outside the gene matches: 4. Looked up from germline, CDR1 is SEHNR and CDR2 is FQNEAQ (reference sequence). This CDR3 has 13 amino acids.

This clonotype was observed a few times. The CDR3 sequence is CAWSVGTSGYTDTQYF. The DNA of the CDR3 is TGTGCCTGGAGTGTAGGTACTAGCGGGTACACAGATACGCAGTATTTT. V usage is TRBV30 and J usage is TRBJ2-3; 9 nucleotides line up with TRBD2. There are 16 residues in the CDR3. Germline lookup yields CDR1 GTSNPN and CDR2 SVGIG (reference sequence). V lost 0 bases to trimming and J lost 2 bases; unmatched junction nucleotides: 6.